The 31 T cell receptor beta chains below all came from one sample that was sequenced in a study of T cells in Graves' hyperthyroidism and ophthalmopathy. Amplified regions were TCR beta CDR3 sequences from RNA transcripts. The primer set for the first-round RT-PCR of the TCR CDR3 was HTBI. TCRdb independently ran MiXCR on the multiplex PCR reads; one entry per CDR3 protein. The sample has about 300,000 distinct CDR3 sequences, approximately 19% seen once; the top ten hold approximately 35%. Specimen: blood. The receptors originated from a man between 45 and 60 years old with Graves' ophthalmopathy.

The CDR3 reads CASSRPEGELFF. CDR3 DNA sequence: TGCGCCAGCAGCCGCCCCGAAGGGGAGCTGTTTTTT. This rearrangement joins TRBV4-1 to TRBJ2-2, with no clear D. There are 12 residues in the CDR3. Germline CDR1 reads MGHRA; CDR2 reads YSYEKL. The ends were cut back, 4 bases at V and 8 bases at J, with 8 bases in the middle.

In this sample, this clonotype turned up many times. The chain uses TRBV6-1 and TRBJ2-7; possibly TRBD1 for D (5 bases). The germline V gene encodes CDR1 MNHNS and CDR2 SASEGT. The V gene lost 7 bases and the J gene lost 6 bases, with 10 bases spanning the gap. There are 11 residues in the CDR3. The CDR3 here is CASTIRAEQYF. The CDR3 coding sequence is TGTGCCAGCACCATCAGGGCCGAGCAGTACTTC.

This clonotype was seen many times. The chain uses TRBV11-2 and TRBJ2-1, with 8 positions matching TRBD2. The J segment lost 4 bases and the V segment lost 0 bases, leaving 11 bases of the junction unmatched. CDR1 is SGHAT and CDR2 is FQNNGV in the germline V gene. CDR3 size: 18 residues. CDR3 amino acids: CASSLEGGVASGYNEQFF. As DNA, the CDR3 is TGTGCCAGCAGCTTAGAGGGTGGGGTGGCTAGCGGGTACAATGAGCAGTTCTTC. Drawing the rest from reference TRBV11-2 and TRBJ2-1, the complete variable domain is EAGVAQSPRYKIIEKRQSVAFWCNPISGHATLYWYQQILGQGPKLLIQFQNNGVVDDSQLPKDRFSAERLKGVDSTLKIQPAKLEDSAVYLCASSLEGGVASGYNEQFFGPGTRLTVL.

This clonotype was detected many times. The rearrangement joins TRBV11-2 to TRBJ2-5, with D possibly TRBD2 on 5 matching bases. CDR1 SGHAT and CDR2 FQNNGV come from the germline V gene. Trimming removed 1 base at V and 5 bases at J, with 5 bases between. The CDR3 contains 12 residues. The DNA for the CDR3 is TGTGCCAGCAGCTTAGTAGCGGAGACCCAGTACTTC. It encodes CASSLVAETQYF.

This clonotype was seen a handful of times. DNA for the CDR3: TGTGCCACCAGTGATTCTGACAGTTACTACGAGCAGTACTTC. It is translated as CATSDSDSYYEQYF. This chain joins TRBV24-1 and TRBJ2-7; D perhaps matches TRBD1 (5 bases). Trimming removed 2 bases at V and 3 bases at J, with 10 bases between. The CDR3 spans 14 residues. Germline V gene data show CDR1 as KGHDR and CDR2 as SFDVKD.

This chain joins TRBV28 and TRBJ2-1, with D unresolved. Germline assignment: CDR1 MDHEN and CDR2 SYDVKM. V was cut by 3 bases and J by 5 bases, with 14 bases left in between. The length of the CDR3 is 15 residues. For the CDR3, the DNA is TGTGCCAGCAGTTTGGTACTCTCCCATAACAATGAGCAGTTCTTC. This sequence encodes CASSLVLSHNNEQFF.

In this sample, this clonotype turned up many times. The chain joins TRBV7-8 to TRBJ2-3, with D possibly TRBD1 on 6 matching bases. Trimming removed 5 bases at V and 4 bases at J, with 7 bases between. The germline gives CDR1 SGHVS, CDR2 FQNEAQ. The CDR3 has 12 residues. CDR3 bases: TGTGCCAGCAGCAGGACAGCAGATACGCAGTATTTT. It translates to CASSRTADTQYF.

This clonotype was counted ten times or more. V usage is TRBV3-1 and J usage is TRBJ1-1; a possible D gene is TRBD1 (5 bases). V lost 1 base to trimming and J lost 8 bases, with 14 bases between them. The germline CDR1 and CDR2 sequences are LGHDT and YNNKEL (reference sequence). The CDR3 has 14 amino acids. The CDR3 spells CASSQGSWGGEAFF. The CDR3, as DNA: TGTGCCAGCAGCCAAGGCAGTTGGGGCGGCGAAGCTTTCTTT.

This clonotype was seen a handful of times. The V and J genes are TRBV29-1 and TRBJ2-1, with no clear D. In germline, CDR1 is SQVTM, CDR2 ANQGSEA. Trimming took off 5 bases at V and 3 bases at J, with 8 bases between the two ends. This CDR3 comprises 12 residues. CDR3 nucleotides: TGCAGCGTTTCCAGAAACTACAATGAGCAGTTCTTC. This codes for CSVSRNYNEQFF.

Many counts were recorded for this clonotype. This chain connects TRBV5-1 to TRBJ1-1, with D possibly matching TRBD1 (5 bases). With 6 bases removed from V and 1 base from J, the gap between germline ends came to 13 bases. Germline loops: CDR1 SGHRS, CDR2 YFSETQ. CDR3 length: 14 amino acids. The CDR3 coding sequence is TGCGCCAGCACCTCTTCCAGGGCGAACACTGAAGCTTTCTTT. Translating it yields CASTSSRANTEAFF.

This clonotype was seen a handful of times. The genes are TRBV18 and TRBJ2-2; D remains unclear. The CDR3 has 13 residues. CDR1 is KGHSH and CDR2 is LQKENI in the germline V gene. Trimming shortened V by 6 bases and J by 6 bases, and 11 bases separated the two germline ends. The CDR3 nucleotides read TGTGCCAGCTCCGGCGACCTATCCGGGGAGCTGTTTTTT. Its translation: CASSGDLSGELFF.

This chain connects TRBV7-9 to TRBJ1-1; D ambiguous. The CDR3 loop spans 15 amino acids. The germline V gene encodes CDR1 SEHNR and CDR2 FQNEAQ (reference sequence). Between the trimmed V and J ends, which lost 5 bases and 1 base, there was a span of 14 bases. The CDR3 nucleotides are TGTGCCAGCAGCCCAAGACAATCTAGGAACACTGAAGCTTTCTTT. The encoded protein is CASSPRQSRNTEAFF.

V and J are TRBV25-1 and TRBJ1-4, with no clear D. The CDR3 totals 15 residues. Germline-derived CDR1 and CDR2 are MGHDK and SYGVNS. V dropped 5 bases and J dropped 8 bases, with 18 bases sitting between them. The CDR3 region has the DNA TGTGCCAGCAGTCCCCTCGGCGCGGCGGGGGAAAAACTGTTTTTT. Protein product: CASSPLGAAGEKLFF.

The chain recombines TRBV5-5 with TRBJ2-3; 10 bases line up with TRBD1. Germline V gene sequence: CDR1 SGHKS, CDR2 YYEKEE (reference sequence). V gave up 1 base and J gave up 3 bases; unmatched junction bases: 11. There are 18 residues in the CDR3. CDR3 sequence reads: CASSLIFFGGQGTDTQYF. The DNA for the CDR3 is TGTGCCAGCAGCTTGATTTTTTTCGGGGGACAGGGGACAGATACGCAGTATTTT.

The chain joins TRBV5-1 to TRBJ2-1; 7 positions agree with TRBD2. The CDR3 extends over 14 amino acids. Unmatched junction bases numbered 6, after V lost 5 bases and J lost 4 bases. CDR1 and CDR2 (germline): SGHRS, YFSETQ. CDR3 residues: CASSPSGLYNEQFF. The DNA for the CDR3 is TGCGCCAGCAGTCCTAGCGGATTGTACAATGAGCAGTTCTTC.

The J gene is TRBJ2-3, the V gene TRBV5-1; D may be TRBD2 (5 bases). In germline, CDR1 is SGHRS, CDR2 YFSETQ. The CDR3 is made up of 14 amino acids. V was cut by 0 bases and J by 4 bases, with 9 bases left in between. The CDR3 here is CASSLGASPDTQYF. The CDR3 DNA is TGCGCCAGCAGCTTGGGAGCTAGCCCAGATACGCAGTATTTT.

This clonotype has ten or more counts. The V gene is TRBV28, the J gene TRBJ2-3; unclear D gene. Germline CDR1 reads MDHEN; CDR2 reads SYDVKM. The V gene lost 1 base and the J gene lost 7 bases, with 6 bases spanning the gap. The CDR3 is 12 residues long. The CDR3 DNA reads as TGTGCCAGCAGTTTATTGTCCAATACGCAGTATTTT. The encoded protein is CASSLLSNTQYF.

On this clonotype itself: A junction boundary mismatches the germline segment, possibly from a read error. This sequence joins TRBV12-3 or TRBV12-4 and TRBJ1-1; D may be TRBD1 (6 bases). The length of the CDR3 is 12 residues. CDR3 bases: TGTGCCAGCCGTTTAGGGGGCACTGAAGCTTTCTTT. Protein: CASRLGGTEAFF.

V gene TRBV27 combines with J gene TRBJ2-1, with D uncertain. The germline gives CDR1 MNHEY, CDR2 SMNVEV (reference sequence). This CDR3 has 16 amino acids. V was cut by 2 bases and J by 4 bases, with 15 bases left in between. The CDR3 spells CASSLAHDTFYNEQFF. In DNA, the CDR3 is TGTGCCAGCAGTTTAGCCCATGACACCTTTTACAATGAGCAGTTCTTC.

At least ten counts were recorded for this clonotype. The V and J genes are TRBV7-6 and TRBJ1-5; D is uncertain. The CDR3 extends over 17 amino acids. Looked up from germline, CDR1 is SGHVS and CDR2 is FNYEAQ. V lost 0 bases and J 1 base, leaving 13 bases between the germline ends. This CDR3 is CASSLAGLGRSNQPQHF. DNA of the CDR3: TGTGCCAGCAGCTTAGCGGGGTTAGGACGGAGCAATCAGCCCCAGCATTTT.

This clonotype was found a few times. The rearrangement links TRBV20-1 to TRBJ2-7; D possibly corresponds to TRBD1 (5 bases). Looked up from germline, CDR1 is DFQATT and CDR2 is SNEGSKA (reference sequence). The germline V and J ends were trimmed by 6 bases and 3 bases, with 9 bases remaining between them. The CDR3 runs to 11 residues. The CDR3 protein is CSAEDSYEQYF. For the CDR3, the DNA is TGCAGTGCCGAAGACAGCTACGAGCAGTACTTC.

This clonotype was picked up many times. The V gene is TRBV11-2, the J gene TRBJ2-7, with D tentatively TRBD1 (5 bases). The CDR3 has 13 residues. The germline V gene encodes CDR1 SGHAT and CDR2 FQNNGV. Trimming stripped 3 bases from V and 4 bases from J, with 10 bases between. In DNA form, the CDR3 reads TGTGCCAGCAGCTTTTACAGGACATACGAGCAGTACTTC. It codes for CASSFYRTYEQYF.

In its sample, this clonotype was seen many times. The chain recombines TRBV2 with TRBJ1-2; no clear D gene. This CDR3 comprises 17 residues. Trimming shortened V by 5 bases and J by 0 bases, and 19 bases separated the two germline ends. Germline V CDR1 and CDR2: SNHLY, FYNNEI. The CDR3 reads CASSPDSELPANYGYTF. The CDR3 nucleotides are TGTGCCAGCAGTCCCGACTCTGAGTTACCCGCTAACTATGGCTACACCTTC.

The CDR3 sequence: CAWSVSGYNSPLHF. The DNA of the CDR3 is TGTGCCTGGAGTGTTTCAGGATATAATTCACCCCTCCACTTT. The rearrangement joins TRBV30 to TRBJ1-6, with D unclear. This CDR3 spans 14 amino acids. The germline V gene has CDR1 GTSNPN and CDR2 SVGIG (reference sequence). The germline V and J ends were trimmed by 0 bases and 4 bases, with 7 bases remaining between them.

This clonotype came up once. The chain recombines TRBV19 with TRBJ1-1; D is perhaps TRBD1 (6 bases). The CDR3 extends over 14 amino acids. Germline CDR1 reads LNHDA; CDR2 reads SQIVND (reference sequence). V dropped 7 bases and J dropped 6 bases, with 18 bases sitting between them. The CDR3 region is CASIKTAGTPEAFF. The CDR3 DNA follows: TGTGCCAGTATCAAAACTGCCGGGACACCTGAAGCTTTCTTT.

The sample holds many counts of this clonotype. V and J are TRBV11-2 and TRBJ2-7; D remains unclear. The germline V gene has CDR1 SGHAT and CDR2 FQNNGV. This CDR3 is built from 16 residues. The V end lost 5 bases, the J end lost 7 bases, and 24 bases lay between the germline ends. Here the CDR3 DNA reads TGTGCCAGCAGCGCCGGGTCTCAGGCTCTTCGCCAGGAGCAGTACTTC. Translating it yields CASSAGSQALRQEQYF.

This chain joins TRBV2 and TRBJ2-1, with TRBD2 matching over 7 bases. V shed 3 bases and J 0 bases; nucleotides not matched to a gene: 11. Germline CDR1 is SNHLY and CDR2 is FYNNEI. CDR3 length: 18 amino acids. In DNA, the CDR3 is TGTGCCAGCAGTGAGGTGGGGGGAGGGCGGAGCTCCTACAATGAGCAGTTCTTC. This codes for CASSEVGGGRSSYNEQFF.

This clonotype was seen more than once but under ten times. The genes are TRBV4-2 and TRBJ1-2; D is ambiguous. With 0 bases removed from V and 8 bases from J, the gap between germline ends came to 10 bases. This CDR3 comprises 13 residues. Looked up from germline, CDR1 is LGHNA and CDR2 is YNFKEQ. CDR3 nucleotides: TGTGCCAGCAGCCAAGAGGAAGGAAGCGGCTACACCTTC. It is translated as CASSQEEGSGYTF.

This chain connects TRBV9 to TRBJ2-2; D might be TRBD1 (5 bases). Germline CDR1 is SGDLS and CDR2 is YYNGEE. V gave up 4 bases and J gave up 1 base, with 8 bases separating them. The CDR3 runs 14 residues. Written as DNA, the CDR3 is TGTGCCAGCAGCACCGACAGGAACACCGGGGAGCTGTTTTTT. Translation gives CASSTDRNTGELFF.

About this clonotype itself: One base away lies a much larger clone, so this may be a sequencing read error. The chain links TRBV30 to TRBJ2-1; D is possibly TRBD2 (5 bases). CDR3 size: 13 residues. Germline values: CDR1 GTSNPN, CDR2 SVGIG (reference sequence). The V and J ends lost 7 bases and 9 bases respectively, with 19 bases between them. As DNA, the CDR3 is TGTGCCTCCCAGCGGAGTCAGTGGAGTGAGCAGTTCTTC. Its protein is CASQRSQWSEQFF.

At least ten counts were recorded for this clonotype. The gene calls are TRBV7-2 and TRBJ1-1; 11 positions agree with TRBD1. This CDR3 has 13 amino acids. Germline assignment: CDR1 SGHTA and CDR2 FQGNSA. The junction had 1 base not matched to a gene; V was cut back by 1 base and J by 9 bases. As DNA, the CDR3 is TGTGCCAGCAGCTTAGAGGACAGGGGGCAAGCTTTCTTT. Residues: CASSLEDRGQAFF.